These 20 T cell receptor beta chains share one sample of origin, sequenced in a study of chemoradiotherapy in HPV16-positive cancers (dated by TCRdb to 2022 to 2024). The protocol used for the library was the immunoSEQ multiplex PCR assay. TCRdb holds this immuneACCESS table with in-frame rearrangements only. Some clones are missing; in checked studies, unresolved V genes explain under half, and the rest has no known cause. This sample lists several thousand clones; about 91% were detected once. In total, the top ten clones hold 4.1% of the sample. Here the sequenced sample was tumor tissue, taken from a patient who underwent chemoradiotherapy. Receptors originate from a human donor with HPV-associated anogenital cancer.

This chain links TRBV11-2 with TRBJ2-2; 9 positions match TRBD1. CDR1 SGHAT and CDR2 FQNNGV come from the germline V gene. The CDR3 extends over 15 amino acids. V shed 0 bases, J shed 7 bases, and the junction held 3 bases outside the gene matches. The CDR3 spells CASSLDRQGDGELFF. The CDR3 bases are TGTGCCAGCAGCTTAGACCGACAGGGGGACGGGGAGCTGTTTTTT. The full variable domain, its missing parts supplied by reference TRBV11-2 and TRBJ2-2, is EAGVAQSPRYKIIEKRQSVAFWCNPISGHATLYWYQQILGQGPKLLIQFQNNGVVDDSQLPKDRFSAERLKGVDSTLKIQPAKLEDSAVYLCASSLDRQGDGELFFGEGSRLTVL.

The V call is TRBV11-1, the J call TRBJ1-1; D is undetermined. Trimming removed 5 bases at V and 2 bases at J, with 9 bases between. Germline V gives CDR1 SGHAT, CDR2 FQDESV (reference sequence). This CDR3 is 13 amino acids long. DNA of the CDR3: TGTGCCAGCAGCGAGGGCAGAAACACTGAAGCTTTCTTT. Translated, it gives CASSEGRNTEAFF.

The chain combines TRBV7-6 with TRBJ2-6; perhaps D is TRBD1 or TRBD2 (5 bases each). Trimming pared 5 bases from V and 0 bases from J, leaving 17 bases between. This CDR3 region has 18 residues. Germline CDR1 reads SGHVS; CDR2 reads FNYEAQ. The CDR3 region is CASSRGARSPSGANVLTF. In nucleotides, the CDR3 is TGTGCCAGCAGCCGAGGGGCTAGGTCCCCCTCTGGGGCCAACGTCCTGACTTTC.

The chain is built from TRBV9 and TRBJ1-6; 10 bases line up with TRBD1. J was trimmed by 6 bases and V by 3 bases; bases with no gene match: 3. Germline V gives CDR1 SGDLS, CDR2 YYNGEE. The CDR3 runs to 15 residues. Here the CDR3 reads CASSAGDRGNSPLHF. DNA of the CDR3: TGTGCCAGCAGCGCAGGGGACAGGGGTAATTCACCCCTCCACTTT.

The chain uses TRBV19 and TRBJ1-5, with D uncertain. The CDR3 covers 15 residues. V dropped 0 bases and J dropped 2 bases, with 8 bases sitting between them. Per the germline V gene, CDR1 is LNHDA and CDR2 is SQIVND (reference sequence). The CDR3 loop is CASSIDHRGNQPQHF. DNA for the CDR3: TGTGCCAGTAGTATAGATCATCGAGGCAATCAGCCCCAGCATTTT.

The chain carries TRBV6-1 and TRBJ2-6; D gene unclear. The CDR3 runs 14 residues. Trimming stripped 7 bases from V and 4 bases from J, with 11 bases between. Germline values: CDR1 MNHNS, CDR2 SASEGT. The CDR3 DNA follows: TGTGCCAGCAACAACGGGCAAGGGGCCAACGTCCTGACTTTC. It encodes CASNNGQGANVLTF.

This chain joins TRBV6-1 and TRBJ2-7; TRBD1 matches 8 bases. The J segment lost 4 bases and the V segment lost 7 bases, leaving 9 bases of the junction unmatched. This CDR3 has 14 residues. Germline V lookup: CDR1 MNHNS, CDR2 SASEGT. This CDR3 is CASTQTGALYEQYF. The CDR3 DNA follows: TGTGCCAGCACTCAGACAGGGGCATTGTACGAGCAGTACTTC.

V is TRBV9 and J is TRBJ1-6; D uncertain. This CDR3 region has 13 residues. With 0 bases removed from V and 9 bases from J, the gap between germline ends came to 7 bases. Germline V gene sequence: CDR1 SGDLS, CDR2 YYNGEE. The CDR3 coding sequence is TGTGCCAGCAGCGTAGATAGTCGTTCACCCCTCCACTTT. Its translation is CASSVDSRSPLHF.

In this sample, this clone turned up a few times. The rearrangement uses TRBV14 and TRBJ2-2; D assignment may be TRBD1 or TRBD2 (5 bases each). Germline loops: CDR1 SGHDN, CDR2 FVKESK. The V end lost 4 bases, the J end lost 2 bases, and 17 bases lay between the germline ends. CDR3 length equals 17 residues. CDR3 sequence: CASSPARDLSNTGELFF. Here the CDR3 DNA reads TGTGCCAGCAGCCCAGCGAGGGACCTATCTAACACCGGGGAGCTGTTTTTT.

This clone was seen a single time. This chain connects TRBV10-3 to TRBJ1-4; TRBD1 is a possible D gene (6 bases). The germline V and J ends were trimmed by 6 bases and 3 bases, with 11 bases remaining between them. The germline gives CDR1 ENHRY, CDR2 SYGVKD. This CDR3 spans 14 amino acids. In DNA, the CDR3 is TGTGCCATCAGGGACAGTGCCTCTAATGAAAAACTGTTTTTT. Protein product: CAIRDSASNEKLFF.

The J gene is TRBJ2-7, the V gene TRBV10-3; 10 bases line up with TRBD1. The CDR3 has 13 residues. Trimming cost V 5 bases and J 4 bases; bases outside gene matches: 2. Germline V CDR1 and CDR2: ENHRY, SYGVKD. Here the CDR3 reads CAISRDRGYEQYF. CDR3 bases: TGTGCCATCAGTAGGGACAGGGGATACGAGCAGTACTTC.

The chain has TRBV11-3 and TRBJ2-2; no clear D. The CDR3 extends over 13 amino acids. Looked up from germline, CDR1 is SGHNT and CDR2 is YENEEA. V was shortened by 3 bases and J by 3 bases, with 5 bases between the two germline ends. CDR3 coding DNA: TGTGCCAGCAGCTTGGCGGACACCGGGGAGCTGTTTTTT. Its protein is CASSLADTGELFF.

The chain recombines TRBV12-5 with TRBJ1-1; D remains ambiguous. V was pared by 7 bases and J by 7 bases, with 16 bases between. CDR1 and CDR2 from the germline V gene are LGHNT and FRNRAP. CDR3 length: 13 residues. This CDR3 reads CASAGVKVSEAFF. CDR3 DNA sequence: TGTGCTAGTGCCGGTGTGAAGGTCAGTGAAGCTTTCTTT. Variable domain in full (rest from reference TRBV12-5 and TRBJ1-1): DARVTQTPRHKVTEMGQEVTMRCQPILGHNTVFWYRQTMMQGLELLAYFRNRAPLDDSGMPKDRFSAEMPDATLATLKIQPSEPRDSAVYFCASAGVKVSEAFFGQGTRLTVV.

The chain is built from TRBV2 and TRBJ2-7, with D possibly matching TRBD2 (7 bases). The germline CDR1 and CDR2 sequences are SNHLY and FYNNEI. The CDR3 length is 15 residues. Trimming took off 3 bases at V and 2 bases at J, with 14 bases between the two ends. Written as DNA, the CDR3 is TGTGCCAGCAGTGAGGGGGCTAGCGGAACCTACGAGCAGTACTTC. This translates into CASSEGASGTYEQYF.

The chain is built from TRBV11-2 and TRBJ1-1; the D gene is possibly TRBD1 (5 bases). From germline, CDR1 is SGHAT and CDR2 FQNNGV. V lost 3 bases to trimming and J lost 4 bases, with 9 bases between them. This CDR3 region has 13 residues. The CDR3 bases are TGTGCCAGCAGCTTTGCGCAGGGCACTGAAGCTTTCTTT. This codes for CASSFAQGTEAFF.

The chain joins TRBV6-1 to TRBJ2-2; 8 positions agree with TRBD1. This CDR3 is 17 amino acids long. The germline V gene has CDR1 MNHNS and CDR2 SASEGT. V shed 4 bases and J 1 base; nucleotides not matched to a gene: 8. In DNA form, the CDR3 reads TGTGCCAGCAGTGGGCGACAGGGGATATTGAACACCGGGGAGCTGTTTTTT. Encoded protein: CASSGRQGILNTGELFF.

The chain links TRBV5-1 to TRBJ1-3; no definite D call. Germline values: CDR1 SGHRS, CDR2 YFSETQ. The CDR3 contains 16 residues. Trimming took off 0 bases at V and 0 bases at J, with 10 bases between the two ends. DNA of the CDR3: TGCGCCAGCAGCTTGGAGGGCCGTAGCTCTGGAAACACCATATATTTT. Translated, it gives CASSLEGRSSGNTIYF.

The V call is TRBV6-4, the J call TRBJ2-1, with a tentative D call TRBD1 (6 bases). Between the trimmed V and J ends, which lost 0 bases and 3 bases, there was a span of 12 bases. The CDR3 is 16 residues long. Germline CDR1 reads MRHNA; CDR2 reads SNTAGT. Here the CDR3 DNA reads TGTGCCAGCAGTGACTCGGGGGCTACAGACTACAATGAGCAGTTCTTC. Translating gives CASSDSGATDYNEQFF.

The rearrangement links TRBV18 to TRBJ2-1; no firm D call. Trimming removed 3 bases from V and 9 bases from J, with 12 bases in between. The germline gives CDR1 KGHSH, CDR2 LQKENI. The CDR3 is made up of 13 amino acids. CDR3 nucleotide sequence: TGTGCCAGCTCACCTTTTGGCGGACCTGAGCAGTTCTTC. Translation: CASSPFGGPEQFF.

The CDR3 DNA sequence: TGTGCCAGCAGTTTAGGCAGGGGACAAGGCTACACCTTC. This translates into CASSLGRGQGYTF. The chain recombines TRBV27 with TRBJ1-2; D perhaps matches TRBD1 (6 bases). With 2 bases removed from V and 8 bases from J, the gap between germline ends came to 12 bases. Looked up from germline, CDR1 is MNHEY and CDR2 is SMNVEV (reference sequence). This CDR3 spans 13 amino acids.